This entry features one TCR beta chain sequence. Antigen unknown. The data were taken from a study of somatic mutations in cytotoxic T cells in rheumatoid arthritis. Study results and limitations: There was no significant difference in CD8+ T-cell clonality between rheumatoid arthritis patients and age-matched healthy controls.

In germline, CDR1 is SGHRS, CDR2 YFSETQ. The V end was cut by 0 bases, the J end by 3 bases, with 21 bases between. The CDR3 is made up of 18 amino acids. Study processing details: Large patient CD8+ clones, those above 1%, rarely matched published virus-specific TCRB sequences. Repertoires were generated with immunoSEQ multiplex PCR, while TCRdb's copy carries only in-frame clones and drops some. That table furnishes V, J and clone size, whereas the DNA furnished D and trimming. This table has around 3,000 clones, 60% to 75% appearing once. The chain recombines TRBV5-1 with TRBJ2-5; D possibly corresponds to TRBD2 (6 bases). Source material: CD8+ T cells sorted from synovial fluid. This TCR derives from a woman in her late teens or twenties with rheumatoid arthritis. The CDR3, as DNA: TGCGCCAGCAGCTTGGCCGGGGAAAGGAGGGTGAGGAAAGAGACCCAGTACTTC. Protein sequence: CASSLAGERRVRKETQYF. The full variable domain, completed using reference TRBV5-1 and TRBJ2-5, is KAGVTQTPRYLIKTRGQQVTLSCSPISGHRSVSWYQQTPGQGLQFLFEYFSETQRNKGNFPGRFSGRQFSNSRSEMNVSTLELGDSALYLCASSLAGERRVRKETQYFGPGTRLLVL.